This T cell receptor (beta chain) was obtained from a study of Ad26.COV2.S vaccination and SARS-CoV-2 variants. The wider study: The donor belonged to the COV1001 Ad26.COV2.S trial arm. Ad26.COV2.S shots went into the muscle once or twice, 56 days apart.

Sample treatment: approximately 18 received Ad26.COV2.S at low or high dose, single or two shots; five or six received placebo; per-sample allocation not given. Each sample was drawn 63 days after the first injection (of vaccine or placebo). V was pared by 5 bases and J by 5 bases, with 9 bases between. The CDR3 sequence is 12 residues long. Germline V gene sequence: CDR1 KGHSH, CDR2 LQKENI. Produced via immunoSEQ multiplex PCR; TCRdb's table is partial and in-frame only. In the table there are hundreds of thousands of clones, around 87% of which are singletons. This clonotype was obtained from a person between 18 and 65 years old who received the Ad26.COV2.S COVID-19 vaccine or a placebo. The rearrangement links TRBV18 to TRBJ2-5; D uncertain. This sample comprised peripheral blood, obtained in a trial of Ad26.COV2.S vaccine versus placebo. In nucleotides, the CDR3 is TGTGCCAGCTCATACACGCTGGAGACCCAGTACTTC. Translation gives CASSYTLETQYF.